Each of the 12 T cell receptor beta chains below was sequenced from the same sample in a study of blood T cell repertoires in COVID-19. Assay: immunoSEQ multiplex PCR; the TCRdb copy retains only in-frame clones and omits some. The sample holds more than 150,000 clones, roughly 94% seen once. Sequencing was done on a sample of peripheral blood. These receptors all come from a man aged 25 to 40 with COVID-19, enrolled during active disease.

The chain recombines TRBV7-2 with TRBJ1-2; D possibly corresponds to TRBD1 (5 bases). Germline values: CDR1 SGHTA, CDR2 FQGNSA. This CDR3 comprises 14 residues. V gave up 1 base and J gave up 8 bases, with 14 bases separating them. In DNA, the CDR3 is TGTGCCAGCAGCTTAGTAGGCAGGGTCGGCGGCTACACCTTC. This sequence encodes CASSLVGRVGGYTF.

The V gene is TRBV5-5, the J gene TRBJ2-7, with a possible D match to TRBD1 (6 bases). The CDR3 runs to 14 residues. V lost 4 bases and J lost 4, with 15 bases in between. Germline V lookup: CDR1 SGHKS, CDR2 YYEKEE (reference sequence). The CDR3 region has the DNA TGTGCCAGCAGCCGCTCCCGACAGGTTTACGAGCAGTACTTC. It specifies CASSRSRQVYEQYF.

V is TRBV10-2 and J is TRBJ1-5; D is unresolved. V was cut by 4 bases and J by 1 base, with 5 bases left in between. Germline CDR1 and CDR2: WSHSY and SAAADI. CDR3 length: 13 residues. CDR3 sequence (DNA): TGCGCCAGCAGTGGCCAGAGCAATCAGCCCCAGCATTTT. Translating it yields CASSGQSNQPQHF.

The V call is TRBV9, the J call TRBJ1-2; 9 bases line up with TRBD1. Germline loops: CDR1 SGDLS, CDR2 YYNGEE. Unmatched junction bases numbered 1, after V lost 0 bases and J lost 4 bases. The CDR3 length is 14 residues. The CDR3 bases are TGTGCCAGCAGCGTAGGGGGACAGGGCTATGGCTACACCTTC. It encodes CASSVGGQGYGYTF.

This chain joins TRBV10-2 and TRBJ2-2; TRBD2 aligns across 7 bases. Germline V gene sequence: CDR1 WSHSY, CDR2 SAAADI. The CDR3 spans 15 residues. With V trimmed by 6 bases and J by 1 base, 5 bases remained unmatched. DNA for the CDR3: TGCGCCAGCAGAACTGAGCGGGGGAACACCGGGGAGCTGTTTTTT. Translated: CASRTERGNTGELFF.

The V call is TRBV5-4, the J call TRBJ2-3, with TRBD2 identical over 13 bases. The germline V gene encodes CDR1 SGHNT and CDR2 YYREEE (reference sequence). This CDR3 region has 18 residues. V lost 4 bases to trimming and J lost 2 bases; unmatched junction nucleotides: 10. The CDR3 protein is CASSGGLAGASDTDTQYF. Written as DNA, the CDR3 is TGTGCCAGCAGCGGAGGACTAGCGGGGGCCTCTGACACAGATACGCAGTATTTT. Full variable domain (missing parts from reference TRBV5-4 and TRBJ2-3): ETGVTQSPTHLIKTRGQQVTLRCSSQSGHNTVSWYQQALGQGPQFIFQYYREEENGRGNFPPRFSGLQFPNYSSELNVNALELDDSALYLCASSGGLAGASDTDTQYFGPGTRLTVL.

The rearrangement joins TRBV11-2 to TRBJ1-2, with D tentatively TRBD1 (5 bases). The CDR3 spans 10 residues. Germline lookup yields CDR1 SGHAT and CDR2 FQNNGV. V shed 11 bases and J shed 8 bases, with 12 bases lying between them. The CDR3 sequence is CASSGGGYTF. CDR3 nucleotides: TGTGCCTCCTCCGGGGGAGGCTACACCTTC.

On this clone itself: The sample has other DNA sequences that encode this CDR3 too. J is TRBJ2-2 and V is TRBV9; the D gene is possibly TRBD1 (6 bases). Germline V gives CDR1 SGDLS, CDR2 YYNGEE. The V gene lost 1 base and the J gene lost 2 bases, with 12 bases spanning the gap. The CDR3 length is 16 residues. In DNA, the CDR3 is TGTGCCAGCAGCGTAAGACAGGACCCAAACACCGGGGAGCTGTTTTTT. This codes for CASSVRQDPNTGELFF.

The genes are TRBV3-1 (or the pseudogene TRBV3-2) and TRBJ2-3, with TRBD2 identical over 8 bases. The CDR3 is made up of 17 amino acids. Losses at the gene ends were 4 bases for V and 5 bases for J; bases not matched to a gene: 14. Per germline, CDR1 LGHDT and CDR2 YNNKEL (reference sequence). CDR3 DNA sequence: TGTGCCAGCAGCCCTCTTAGCGGGGCAGAGGGGTTAGATACGCAGTATTTT. This sequence encodes CASSPLSGAEGLDTQYF.

This clone has just a few counts. V is TRBV3-1 (or the pseudogene TRBV3-2) and J is TRBJ2-7; 8 bases align to TRBD1. The CDR3 is 15 amino acids. Germline V gene sequence: CDR1 LGHDT, CDR2 YNNKEL (reference sequence). The J segment lost 2 bases and the V segment lost 4 bases, leaving 7 bases of the junction unmatched. DNA of the CDR3: TGTGCCAGCAGCCTCGGGAACAGGGGGACCTACGAGCAGTACTTC. Residues: CASSLGNRGTYEQYF.

The rearrangement uses TRBV9 and TRBJ1-2; 12 bases map to TRBD1. V lost 3 bases and J lost 3; bases outside the gene matches: 12. The CDR3 has 18 residues. Germline V CDR1 and CDR2: SGDLS, YYNGEE. The CDR3 DNA reads TGTGCCAGCAGCGGGACTCCACTGGGACAGGGGGCCCACTATGGCTACACCTTC. Translation: CASSGTPLGQGAHYGYTF.

This clone was detected only once. The chain employs TRBV10-3 and TRBJ2-1, with TRBD2 matching 11 bases. CDR3 size: 14 residues. J lost 9 bases, V lost 6 bases, and 7 bases had no gene match. The germline CDR1 and CDR2 sequences are ENHRY and SYGVKD. The CDR3 loop is CAISISGGAGEQFF. In DNA, the CDR3 is TGTGCCATCAGCATTAGCGGGGGGGCGGGTGAGCAGTTCTTC.